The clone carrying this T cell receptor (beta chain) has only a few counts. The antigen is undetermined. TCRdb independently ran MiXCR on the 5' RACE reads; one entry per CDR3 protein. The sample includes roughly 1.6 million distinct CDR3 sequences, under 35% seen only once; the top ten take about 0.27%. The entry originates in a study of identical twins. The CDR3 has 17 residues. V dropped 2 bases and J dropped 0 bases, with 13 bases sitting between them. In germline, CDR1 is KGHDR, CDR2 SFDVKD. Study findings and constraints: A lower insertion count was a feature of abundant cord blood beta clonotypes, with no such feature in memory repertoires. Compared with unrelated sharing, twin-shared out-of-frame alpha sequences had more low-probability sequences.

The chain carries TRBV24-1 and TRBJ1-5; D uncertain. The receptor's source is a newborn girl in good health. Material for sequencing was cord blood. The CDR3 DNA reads TGTGCCACCAGTGATTCAGAGGGCTGGTATAGCAATCAGCCCCAGCATTTT. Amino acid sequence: CATSDSEGWYSNQPQHF.